Following are 2 T cell receptor beta chains from one sample sequenced in a study of control samples from healthy donors and cancer patients. TCRdb keeps only in-frame clones here, not all; method: immunoSEQ multiplex PCR. The sample shows some 150,000 clones, roughly 94% of them seen only once. The material sequenced was PBMCs. These receptors all come from a man in his 60s with colorectal cancer.

This chain links TRBV18 with TRBJ2-1; 9 bases line up with TRBD1. The germline V gene has CDR1 KGHSH and CDR2 LQKENI. With 5 bases clipped from V and 1 base from J, the junction kept 6 bases outside the gene matches. This CDR3 comprises 16 residues. The CDR3 protein is CASSGQGTGSYNEQFF. In DNA form, the CDR3 reads TGTGCCAGCTCAGGTCAAGGGACAGGGTCCTACAATGAGCAGTTCTTC.

This CDR3 is CASSPGTSVIQYF. The CDR3 coding sequence is TGTGCCAGCAGCCCGGGGACTAGCGTCATTCAGTACTTC. V and J are TRBV3-1 (or the pseudogene TRBV3-2) and TRBJ2-4; TRBD2 matches at 10 bases. CDR1 is LGHDT and CDR2 is YNNKEL in the germline V gene (reference sequence). The trim removed 4 bases at V and 9 bases at J, leaving 3 bases unmatched. The CDR3 is made up of 13 amino acids.